This section outlines one T cell receptor (beta chain) sequence together with its context. This sample was taken from a study of control samples from healthy donors and cancer patients. The V and J ends lost 5 bases and 4 bases respectively, with 11 bases between them. CDR1 LNHDA and CDR2 SQIVND come from the germline V gene (reference sequence). CDR3 length equals 13 residues. Method: immunoSEQ multiplex PCR; TCRdb's copy keeps in-frame clones and lacks some. The top ten clones hold around a quarter of a sample with approximately 26,000 clones, 82% of them seen once. The sample was PBMCs. This clonotype originated in a man aged 55 to 70 with colorectal cancer. The chain links TRBV19 to TRBJ1-2, with D possibly being TRBD1 (5 bases). For the CDR3, the DNA is TGTGCCAGTAGTTTTCGGACAAGCTATGGCTACACCTTC. Translating gives CASSFRTSYGYTF. Full variable domain (remainder filled in from reference TRBV19 and TRBJ1-2): DGGITQSPKYLFRKEGQNVTLSCEQNLNHDAMYWYRQDPGQGLRLIYYSQIVNDFQKGDIAEGYSVSREKKESFPLTVTSAQKNPTAFYLCASSFRTSYGYTFGSGTRLTVV.